This TCR beta chain was sequenced for a study of cytomegalovirus exposure and HLA in healthy donors. V lost 0 bases and J lost 1; bases outside the gene matches: 8. CDR1 is KGHSH and CDR2 is LQKENI in the germline V gene. This CDR3 has 18 amino acids. Sequencing was performed with immunoSEQ multiplex PCR; in TCRdb, only in-frame clones are kept and a portion is missing. The data contain 150,000 to 200,000 clones, approximately 83% of them singletons. The gene calls are TRBV18 and TRBJ2-3; 9 nucleotides align to TRBD2. Sequencing was done on a sample of PBMCs. The clonotype originates from a woman between 18 and 29 years old in good health and CMV-seropositive. CDR3 sequence: CASSPPLLASGGTDTQYF. Written as DNA, the CDR3 is TGTGCCAGCTCACCACCTTTGCTTGCTAGCGGGGGCACAGATACGCAGTATTTT. Complete variable domain (other parts from reference TRBV18 and TRBJ2-3): NAGVMQNPRHLVRRRGQEARLRCSPMKGHSHVYWYRQLPEEGLKFMVYLQKENIIDESGMPKERFSAEFPKEGPSILRIQQVVRGDSAAYFCASSPPLLASGGTDTQYFGPGTRLTVL.